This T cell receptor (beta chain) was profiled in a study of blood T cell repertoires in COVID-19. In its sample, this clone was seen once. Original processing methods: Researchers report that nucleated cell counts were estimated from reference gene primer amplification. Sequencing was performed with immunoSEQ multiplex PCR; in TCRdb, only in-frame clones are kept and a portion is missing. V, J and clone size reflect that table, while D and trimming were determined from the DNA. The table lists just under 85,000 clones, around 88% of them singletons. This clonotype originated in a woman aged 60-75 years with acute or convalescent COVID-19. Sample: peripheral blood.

The CDR3 loop reads CASSLAPHWLAGTYEQYF. DNA of the CDR3: TGTGCCAGCAGCTTGGCACCCCATTGGCTAGCGGGGACCTACGAGCAGTACTTC. The gene calls are TRBV5-6 and TRBJ2-7, with 9 bases lining up with TRBD2. This CDR3 region has 18 residues. CDR1 and CDR2 (germline): SGHDT, YYEEEE. V was clipped by 0 bases and J by 2 bases; unmatched bases: 12.